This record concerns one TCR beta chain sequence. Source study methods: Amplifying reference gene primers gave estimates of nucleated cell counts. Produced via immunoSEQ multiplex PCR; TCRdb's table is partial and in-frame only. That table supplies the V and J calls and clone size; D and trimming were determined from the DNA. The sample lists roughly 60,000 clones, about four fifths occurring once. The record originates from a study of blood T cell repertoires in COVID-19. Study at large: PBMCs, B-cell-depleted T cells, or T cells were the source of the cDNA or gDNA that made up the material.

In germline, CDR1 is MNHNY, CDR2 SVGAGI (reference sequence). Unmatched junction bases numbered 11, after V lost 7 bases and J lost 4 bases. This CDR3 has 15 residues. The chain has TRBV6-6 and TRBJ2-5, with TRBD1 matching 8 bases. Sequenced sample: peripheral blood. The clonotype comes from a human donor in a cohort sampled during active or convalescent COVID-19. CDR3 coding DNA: TGTGCCAGCACAAAAGGACAGGGAGGAGGAGAGACCCAGTACTTC. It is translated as CASTKGQGGGETQYF.